This TCR beta chain was documented in a study of blood T cell repertoires in COVID-19. Study-level background: Italy, Spain and the United States were the sources of the convalescent and acute COVID-19 samples. T cells, B-cell-depleted T cells, or PBMCs provided the cDNA or gDNA that served as material.

About this clone itself: Other DNA sequences in the same sample also yield this CDR3.

How the authors handled the data: Reference gene primer amplification yielded estimated nucleated cell counts. Profiling relied on immunoSEQ multiplex PCR, and the TCRdb table lists in-frame clones only, not all of them. V and J calls and clone size follow that table, whereas D and trimming were derived from the DNA. The sample holds some 180,000 clones; about 79% are singletons and the top ten take around 14%. The V gene lost 6 bases and the J gene lost 0 bases, with 6 bases spanning the gap. CDR1 and CDR2 from the germline V gene are KGHSH and LQKENI. CDR3 length equals 12 residues. Source material: peripheral blood. The rearrangement joins TRBV18 to TRBJ2-7, with D unclear. The source of this sequence is a human donor in a cohort sampled during active COVID-19. The CDR3 nucleotides read TGTGCCAGCTCCCTCAGCTCCTACGAGCAGTACTTC. This translates into CASSLSSYEQYF. Combining the CDR3 with reference TRBV18 and TRBJ2-7 gives the whole variable domain NAGVMQNPRHLVRRRGQEARLRCSPMKGHSHVYWYRQLPEEGLKFMVYLQKENIIDESGMPKERFSAEFPKEGPSILRIQQVVRGDSAAYFCASSLSSYEQYFGPGTRLTVT.